These 32 T cell receptor beta chains were sequenced from one sample in a study of blood T cell repertoires in COVID-19. The data were produced by immunoSEQ multiplex PCR, yet TCRdb's version contains in-frame clones alone and is incomplete. The sample yields 150,000 to 200,000 clones, less than 90% seen once. The sequenced material came from peripheral blood. The receptors were gathered from a man between 70 and 80 years old with active or convalescent COVID-19.

V gene TRBV3-1 (or the pseudogene TRBV3-2) combines with J gene TRBJ1-2; D is possibly TRBD1 (5 bases). This CDR3 region has 15 residues. Trimming removed 1 base from V and 6 bases from J, with 15 bases in between. Germline V gives CDR1 LGHDT, CDR2 YNNKEL (reference sequence). The CDR3 sequence is CASSQVSGGSDGYTF. CDR3 DNA: TGTGCCAGCAGCCAAGTGTCCGGGGGGTCGGATGGCTACACCTTC.

The chain employs TRBV2 and TRBJ2-2; 7 bases map to TRBD2. The CDR3 spans 15 residues. The germline gives CDR1 SNHLY, CDR2 FYNNEI. With 6 bases clipped from V and 2 bases from J, the junction kept 6 bases outside the gene matches. DNA of the CDR3: TGTGCCAGCAGGAGGCTAGCGGTAAACACCGGGGAGCTGTTTTTT. It yields the protein CASRRLAVNTGELFF.

The V gene is TRBV29-1, the J gene TRBJ2-2; D is uncertain. Trimming left V 7 bases short and J 0 bases short, with 9 bases between. The CDR3 is 13 amino acids. Germline CDR1 is SQVTM and CDR2 is ANQGSEA. The CDR3 sequence: CSGALANTGELFF. Written as DNA, the CDR3 is TGCAGCGGCGCTTTGGCGAACACCGGGGAGCTGTTTTTT.

The rearrangement joins TRBV5-5 to TRBJ1-6; a possible D gene is TRBD1 (5 bases). In germline, CDR1 is SGHKS, CDR2 YYEKEE (reference sequence). Trimming shortened V by 0 bases and J by 6 bases, and 10 bases separated the two germline ends. The CDR3 has 15 amino acids. The chain's CDR3 is CASSLVGAGNSPLHF. The CDR3 region has the DNA TGTGCCAGCAGCTTGGTAGGGGCAGGTAATTCACCCCTCCACTTT.

The chain couples TRBV19 to TRBJ2-7; D gene unclear. The germline V and J ends were trimmed by 3 bases and 2 bases, with 11 bases remaining between them. Germline assignment: CDR1 LNHDA and CDR2 SQIVND (reference sequence). This CDR3 region has 14 residues. The CDR3 here is CASSMRVSTYEQYF. The CDR3 DNA is TGTGCCAGTAGTATGAGAGTTTCGACCTACGAGCAGTACTTC.

The CDR3 loop reads CASSGTPGQGPSYGYTF. As DNA, the CDR3 is TGTGCCAGCAGTGGGACCCCGGGACAGGGCCCATCCTATGGCTACACCTTC. The chain uses TRBV25-1 and TRBJ1-2, with 9 bases that match TRBD1. The CDR3 length is 17 residues. Germline lookup yields CDR1 MGHDK and CDR2 SYGVNS. Trimming took 4 bases from V and 4 from J; bases not matched to a gene: 13.

This chain joins TRBV2 and TRBJ2-7, with 7 nucleotides matching TRBD1. The CDR3 runs 14 residues. Germline loops: CDR1 SNHLY, CDR2 FYNNEI. V was pared by 4 bases and J by 2 bases, with 5 bases of the junction left unmatched. CDR3 residues: CASSGQGYTYEQYF. In nucleotides, the CDR3 is TGTGCCAGCAGTGGACAGGGATACACCTACGAGCAGTACTTC.

The V gene is TRBV7-9, the J gene TRBJ1-6; possible D gene TRBD1, 5 bases. The germline gives CDR1 SEHNR, CDR2 FQNEAQ (reference sequence). Trimming stripped 7 bases from V and 7 bases from J, with 14 bases between. The CDR3 totals 14 residues. The CDR3 reads CASKIGRGNSPLHF. As DNA, the CDR3 is TGTGCCAGCAAGATTGGGAGGGGAAATTCACCCCTCCACTTT.

The sample holds a few counts of this clone. The chain has TRBV7-9 and TRBJ1-4; tentative D call: TRBD1 (5 bases). In germline, CDR1 is SEHNR, CDR2 FQNEAQ (reference sequence). This CDR3 has 13 amino acids. Trimming took off 2 bases at V and 8 bases at J, with 9 bases between the two ends. CDR3 sequence: CASSLSGQEKLFF. CDR3 DNA sequence: TGTGCCAGCAGCTTATCAGGGCAGGAAAAACTGTTTTTT.

The DNA of the CDR3 is TGTGCCAGCAGCGCGCCTCTCCGACAGGGGGCGCAATTAGATACGCAGTATTTT. This codes for CASSAPLRQGAQLDTQYF. The V call is TRBV2, the J call TRBJ2-3, with 10 bases aligning to TRBD1. The germline V gene has CDR1 SNHLY and CDR2 FYNNEI. J lost 5 bases, V lost 6 bases, and 17 bases had no gene match. The CDR3 has 18 amino acids.

The chain carries TRBV3-1 (or the pseudogene TRBV3-2) and TRBJ1-1, with D hard to call. There are 14 residues in the CDR3. CDR1 LGHDT and CDR2 YNNKEL come from the germline V gene (reference sequence). Trimming pared 1 base from V and 3 bases from J, leaving 9 bases between. CDR3 residues: CASSQVLGDTEAFF. DNA for the CDR3: TGTGCCAGCAGCCAAGTTCTGGGAGACACTGAAGCTTTCTTT.

The chain combines TRBV7-9 with TRBJ2-1, with 7 bases lining up with TRBD2. V trimming: 2 bases; J trimming: 10 bases; junction bases outside the gene matches: 14. This CDR3 has 16 residues. Germline values: CDR1 SEHNR, CDR2 FQNEAQ (reference sequence). The CDR3 DNA is TGTGCCAGCAGCTTAAGTAGGTTAGCGGGTCAAGGGGAGCAGTTCTTC. Amino acid sequence: CASSLSRLAGQGEQFF.

The V gene is TRBV5-4, the J gene TRBJ2-5; the match to TRBD2 covers 7 bases. Germline assignment: CDR1 SGHNT and CDR2 YYREEE (reference sequence). Trimming at V came to 3 bases and at J to 5 bases, leaving 13 bases not matched to a gene. The CDR3 totals 16 residues. The CDR3 loop reads CASSSSPSGVGETQYF. The CDR3 nucleotides are TGTGCCAGCAGCTCATCCCCAAGCGGGGTCGGGGAGACCCAGTACTTC.

This sequence joins TRBV19 and TRBJ1-2; D is perhaps TRBD1 (5 bases). This CDR3 comprises 16 residues. V was shortened by 2 bases and J by 2 bases, with 15 bases between the two germline ends. Germline CDR1 and CDR2: LNHDA and SQIVND (reference sequence). The DNA for the CDR3 is TGTGCCAGTAGTATACGGAGGGACGGGAAAAACTATGGCTACACCTTC. Residues: CASSIRRDGKNYGYTF.

The V gene is TRBV4-3, the J gene TRBJ2-1; 7 positions agree with TRBD1. V shed 1 base, J shed 0 bases, and the junction held 6 bases outside the gene matches. Looked up from germline, CDR1 is LGHNA and CDR2 is YSLEER. The CDR3 is 17 residues long. The CDR3 DNA sequence: TGCGCCAGCAGCCAAGGCCGGACAGGAAGCTCCTACAATGAGCAGTTCTTC. Translated, it gives CASSQGRTGSSYNEQFF.

This chain uses TRBV18 with TRBJ2-4; D may be TRBD2 (6 bases). CDR1 is KGHSH and CDR2 is LQKENI in the germline V gene. Trimming stripped 0 bases from V and 1 base from J, with 10 bases between. The CDR3 spans 16 residues. The CDR3 sequence: CASSPPRGMAKNIQYF. CDR3 DNA sequence: TGTGCCAGCTCACCACCGCGCGGGATGGCCAAAAACATTCAGTACTTC.

The chain links TRBV9 to TRBJ1-1; D remains ambiguous. CDR3 size: 14 residues. Germline assignment: CDR1 SGDLS and CDR2 YYNGEE. V lost 3 bases and J lost 7, with 16 bases in between. The DNA of the CDR3 is TGTGCCAGCAGCGAAGAGTGGGGAGGTCGTGAAGCTTTCTTT. As protein: CASSEEWGGREAFF. Based on the CDR3 plus reference TRBV9 and TRBJ1-1, the full variable domain is DSGVTQTPKHLITATGQRVTLRCSPRSGDLSVYWYQQSLDQGLQFLIQYYNGEERAKGNILERFSAQQFPDLHSELNLSSLELGDSALYFCASSEEWGGREAFFGQGTRLTVV.

This clone was seen just once. The chain carries TRBV7-2 and TRBJ2-7; TRBD1 matches at 7 bases. J lost 6 bases, V lost 5 bases, and 7 bases had no gene match. The CDR3 totals 13 residues. Germline CDR1 and CDR2: SGHTA and FQGNSA. In DNA form, the CDR3 reads TGTGCCAGCAGCCTAAGACAGGGTGGCGAGCAGTACTTC. Its translation: CASSLRQGGEQYF.

V usage is TRBV19 and J usage is TRBJ1-4, with TRBD1 matching over 9 bases. The CDR3 covers 15 residues. V dropped 5 bases and J dropped 4; count of bases not matched to a gene: 5. The germline CDR1 and CDR2 sequences are LNHDA and SQIVND (reference sequence). The CDR3 coding sequence is TGTGCCAGTAGTGACAGGGGGATGATTAATGAAAAACTGTTTTTT. It translates to CASSDRGMINEKLFF.

The CDR3 spells CASSYLSSGRTTGELFF. In DNA, the CDR3 is TGTGCCAGCAGCTATTTGAGCAGCGGGAGGACCACCGGGGAGCTGTTTTTT. V and J are TRBV5-6 and TRBJ2-2; 9 bases are shared with TRBD2. Trimming cost V 3 bases and J 4 bases; bases outside gene matches: 10. CDR3 length equals 17 residues. Germline V gene sequence: CDR1 SGHDT, CDR2 YYEEEE.

J is TRBJ2-7 and V is TRBV9; no firm D call. Trimming took 0 bases from V and 3 from J, leaving 19 bases between them. Germline CDR1 reads SGDLS; CDR2 reads YYNGEE. CDR3 length: 17 residues. This chain's CDR3 is CASSVGGSDRTDYEQYF. The CDR3 DNA reads TGTGCCAGCAGCGTAGGAGGCAGCGATCGAACCGACTACGAGCAGTACTTC. Complete variable domain (other parts from reference TRBV9 and TRBJ2-7): DSGVTQTPKHLITATGQRVTLRCSPRSGDLSVYWYQQSLDQGLQFLIQYYNGEERAKGNILERFSAQQFPDLHSELNLSSLELGDSALYFCASSVGGSDRTDYEQYFGPGTRLTVT.

The CDR3 here is CASSFSQGAEAFF. CDR3 nucleotide sequence: TGTGCCAGCAGTTTCTCGCAGGGCGCTGAAGCTTTCTTT. The chain recombines TRBV6-5 with TRBJ1-1; D is perhaps TRBD1 (5 bases). Deletions cut 4 bases from V and 6 bases from J, with 12 bases between. Per germline, CDR1 MNHEY and CDR2 SVGAGI. This CDR3 is 13 amino acids long.

The sample holds one count of this clone. The chain employs TRBV4-3 and TRBJ1-4, with no clear D. CDR3 length: 13 amino acids. The V gene's germline CDR1 is LGHNA and CDR2 YSLEER. V was pared by 1 base and J by 4 bases, with 4 bases between. CDR3 in amino acids: CASSQGGNEKLFF. The CDR3, as DNA: TGCGCCAGCAGCCAAGGCGGTAATGAAAAACTGTTTTTT.

V is TRBV4-3 and J is TRBJ2-7; D gene uncertain. The CDR3 length is 15 residues. The V end was cut by 1 base, the J end by 2 bases, with 12 bases between. The germline V gene encodes CDR1 LGHNA and CDR2 YSLEER. The CDR3 protein is CASSQVRSLAYEQYF. CDR3 nucleotides: TGCGCCAGCAGCCAAGTACGTAGCCTAGCCTACGAGCAGTACTTC.

CDR3 region: CASSIVGTYEQYF. CDR3 nucleotide sequence: TGTGCCAGTAGTATCGTCGGTACCTACGAGCAGTACTTC. The rearrangement joins TRBV19 to TRBJ2-7; the D is unclear. The CDR3 has 13 amino acids. Germline assignment: CDR1 LNHDA and CDR2 SQIVND (reference sequence). The V and J ends lost 3 bases and 2 bases respectively, with 8 bases between them.

This chain uses TRBV28 with TRBJ2-7, with D tentatively TRBD1 (5 bases). The germline V gene encodes CDR1 MDHEN and CDR2 SYDVKM. This CDR3 spans 14 amino acids. Trimming removed 4 bases from V and 4 bases from J, with 14 bases in between. CDR3 sequence: CASSSSTDLYEQYF. DNA of the CDR3: TGTGCCAGCAGTTCCTCGACAGACCTTTACGAGCAGTACTTC. Drawing the rest from reference TRBV28 and TRBJ2-7, the complete variable domain is DVKVTQSSRYLVKRTGEKVFLECVQDMDHENMFWYRQDPGLGLRLIYFSYDVKMKEKGDIPEGYSVSREKKERFSLILESASTNQTSMYLCASSSSTDLYEQYFGPGTRLTVT.

The chain is built from TRBV28 and TRBJ2-2; 7 bases match TRBD1. CDR1 and CDR2 (germline): MDHEN, SYDVKM. This CDR3 has 16 residues. The J segment lost 5 bases and the V segment lost 3 bases, leaving 9 bases of the junction unmatched. The CDR3 region is CASSFAQGLRTGELFF. The CDR3, as DNA: TGTGCCAGCAGTTTCGCACAGGGGCTCAGGACCGGGGAGCTGTTTTTT. The full variable domain, rest sourced from reference TRBV28 and TRBJ2-2, is DVKVTQSSRYLVKRTGEKVFLECVQDMDHENMFWYRQDPGLGLRLIYFSYDVKMKEKGDIPEGYSVSREKKERFSLILESASTNQTSMYLCASSFAQGLRTGELFFGEGSRLTVL.

With regard to this clone: Different DNA sequences within this sample yield the same CDR3. The gene calls are TRBV6-5 and TRBJ2-5, with D perhaps TRBD1 (6 bases). The length of the CDR3 is 14 residues. V was pared by 0 bases and J by 2 bases, with 7 bases between. Germline assignment: CDR1 MNHEY and CDR2 SVGAGI. CDR3 nucleotide sequence: TGTGCCAGCAGTTACTCTGGACAGCAAGAGACCCAGTACTTC. Translating it yields CASSYSGQQETQYF.

The genes are TRBV28 and TRBJ2-7, with 7 bases identical to TRBD2. With V trimmed by 6 bases and J by 0 bases, 11 bases remained unmatched. The CDR3 is 16 amino acids. Germline V lookup: CDR1 MDHEN, CDR2 SYDVKM. CDR3 protein: CASSPAGLADSYEQYF. Here the CDR3 DNA reads TGTGCCAGCAGCCCAGCCGGGCTAGCGGACTCCTACGAGCAGTACTTC.

The rearrangement links TRBV29-1 to TRBJ1-5; 7 bases fit TRBD1. The CDR3 length is 14 residues. Germline CDR1 is SQVTM and CDR2 is ANQGSEA. With V trimmed by 4 bases and J by 7 bases, 10 bases remained unmatched. CDR3 in DNA: TGCAGCGTTGTTGAGATTTGGGACAGACAGCCCCAGCATTTT. This gives the protein CSVVEIWDRQPQHF.

This clone was counted at least ten times. This chain links TRBV7-8 with TRBJ1-2; 7 bases map to TRBD1. With V trimmed by 8 bases and J by 2 bases, 8 bases remained unmatched. Germline-derived CDR1 and CDR2 are SGHVS and FQNEAQ. The CDR3 length is 14 residues. DNA of the CDR3: TGTGCCAGCGGCCCGGGACAGCTAAACTATGGCTACACCTTC. It is translated as CASGPGQLNYGYTF.

The rearrangement links TRBV7-9 to TRBJ1-2, with 7 bases that match TRBD1. This CDR3 spans 16 amino acids. Germline V lookup: CDR1 SEHNR, CDR2 FQNEAQ (reference sequence). J gave up 4 bases and V 0 bases, and 8 bases lay outside the gene matches. The CDR3 nucleotides read TGTGCCAGCAGCTTAGCCTTGGACAGGTTCCCCTATGGCTACACCTTC. This sequence encodes CASSLALDRFPYGYTF.